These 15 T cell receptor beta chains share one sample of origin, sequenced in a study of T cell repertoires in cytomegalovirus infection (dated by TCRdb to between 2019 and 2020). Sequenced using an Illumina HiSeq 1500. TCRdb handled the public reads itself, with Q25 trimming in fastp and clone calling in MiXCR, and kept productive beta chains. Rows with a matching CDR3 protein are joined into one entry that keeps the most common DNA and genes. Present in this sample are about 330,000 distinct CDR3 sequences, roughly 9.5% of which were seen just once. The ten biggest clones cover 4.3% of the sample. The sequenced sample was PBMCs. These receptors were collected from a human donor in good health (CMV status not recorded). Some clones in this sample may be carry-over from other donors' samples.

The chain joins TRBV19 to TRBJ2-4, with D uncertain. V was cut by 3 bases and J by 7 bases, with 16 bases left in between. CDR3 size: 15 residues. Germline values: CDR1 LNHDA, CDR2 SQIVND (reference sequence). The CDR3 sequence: CASSIPRPPRNIQYF. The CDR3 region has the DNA TGTGCCAGTAGTATCCCAAGGCCGCCGCGGAACATTCAGTACTTC.

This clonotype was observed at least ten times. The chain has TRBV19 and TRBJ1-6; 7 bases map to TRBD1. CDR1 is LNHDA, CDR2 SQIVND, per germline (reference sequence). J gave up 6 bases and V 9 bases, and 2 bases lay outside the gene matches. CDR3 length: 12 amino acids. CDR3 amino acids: CASRDSNSPLHF. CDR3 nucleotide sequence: TGTGCCAGCCGGGACAGTAATTCACCCCTCCACTTT.

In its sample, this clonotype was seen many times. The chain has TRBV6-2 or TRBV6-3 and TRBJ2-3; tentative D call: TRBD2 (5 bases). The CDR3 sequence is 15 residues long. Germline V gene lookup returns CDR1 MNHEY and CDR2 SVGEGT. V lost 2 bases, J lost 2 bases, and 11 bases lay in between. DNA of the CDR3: TGTGCCAGCAGTTACAGGGATCGGGACACAGATACGCAGTATTTT. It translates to CASSYRDRDTDTQYF.

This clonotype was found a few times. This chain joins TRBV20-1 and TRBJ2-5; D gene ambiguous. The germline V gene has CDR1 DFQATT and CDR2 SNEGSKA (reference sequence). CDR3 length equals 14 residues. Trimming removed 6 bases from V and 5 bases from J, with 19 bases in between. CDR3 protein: CSAATEGHQETQYF. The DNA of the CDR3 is TGCAGTGCCGCGACGGAAGGGCATCAGGAGACCCAGTACTTC.

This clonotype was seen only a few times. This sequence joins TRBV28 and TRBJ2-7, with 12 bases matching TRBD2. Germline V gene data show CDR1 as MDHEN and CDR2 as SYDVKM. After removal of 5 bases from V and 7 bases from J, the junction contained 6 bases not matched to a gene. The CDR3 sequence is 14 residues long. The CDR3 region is CASSQTSGSKEQYF. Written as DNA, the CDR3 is TGTGCCAGCAGTCAGACTAGCGGGAGTAAAGAGCAGTACTTC.

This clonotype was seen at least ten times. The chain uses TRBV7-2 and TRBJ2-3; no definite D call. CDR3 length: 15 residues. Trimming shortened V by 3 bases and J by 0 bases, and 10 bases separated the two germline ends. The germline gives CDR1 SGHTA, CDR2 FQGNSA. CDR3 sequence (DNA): TGTGCCAGCAGCTTCGGCAGATTAAGCACAGATACGCAGTATTTT. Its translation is CASSFGRLSTDTQYF.

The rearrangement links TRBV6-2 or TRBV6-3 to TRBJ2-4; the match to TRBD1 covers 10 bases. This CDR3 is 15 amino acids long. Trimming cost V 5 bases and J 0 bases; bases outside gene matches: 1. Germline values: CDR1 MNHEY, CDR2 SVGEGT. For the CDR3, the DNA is TGTGCCAGCAGTCGGGACAGGGGAGCCAAAAACATTCAGTACTTC. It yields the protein CASSRDRGAKNIQYF.

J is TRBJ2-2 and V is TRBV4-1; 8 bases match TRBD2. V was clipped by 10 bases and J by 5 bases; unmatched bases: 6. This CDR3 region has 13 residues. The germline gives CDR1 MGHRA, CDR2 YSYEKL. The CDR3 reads CATRERETGELFF. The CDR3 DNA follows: TGCGCCACCAGAGAGCGGGAGACCGGGGAGCTGTTTTTT.

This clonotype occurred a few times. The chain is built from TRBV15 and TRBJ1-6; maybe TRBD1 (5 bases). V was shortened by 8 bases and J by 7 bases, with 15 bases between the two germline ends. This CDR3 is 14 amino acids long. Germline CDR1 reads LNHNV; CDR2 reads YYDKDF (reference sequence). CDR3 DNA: TGTGCCACCGGTCGACAGAGGATCAATTCACCCCTCCACTTT. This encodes CATGRQRINSPLHF.

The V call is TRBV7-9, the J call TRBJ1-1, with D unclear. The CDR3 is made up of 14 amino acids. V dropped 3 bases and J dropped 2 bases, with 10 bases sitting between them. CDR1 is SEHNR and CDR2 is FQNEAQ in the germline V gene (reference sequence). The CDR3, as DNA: TGTGCCAGCAGCTTGAAAGGGCCTAACACTGAAGCTTTCTTT. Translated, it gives CASSLKGPNTEAFF. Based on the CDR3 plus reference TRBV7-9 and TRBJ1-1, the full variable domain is DTGVSQNPRHKITKRGQNVTFRCDPISEHNRLYWYRQTLGQGPEFLTYFQNEAQLEKSRLLSDRFSAERPKGSFSTLEIQRTEQGDSAMYLCASSLKGPNTEAFFGQGTRLTVV.

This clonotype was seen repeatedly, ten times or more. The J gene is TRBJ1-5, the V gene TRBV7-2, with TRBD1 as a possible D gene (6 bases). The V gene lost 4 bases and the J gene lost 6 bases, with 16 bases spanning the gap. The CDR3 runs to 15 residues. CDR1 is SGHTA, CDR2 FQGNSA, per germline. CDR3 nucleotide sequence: TGTGCCAGCAGCTCCAGGGGACGTTCAGGTCAGCCCCAGCATTTT. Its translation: CASSSRGRSGQPQHF.

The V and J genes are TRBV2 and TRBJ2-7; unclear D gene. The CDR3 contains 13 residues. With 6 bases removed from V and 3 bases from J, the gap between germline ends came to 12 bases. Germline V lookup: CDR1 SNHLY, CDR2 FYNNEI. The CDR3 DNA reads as TGTGCCAGCAGGGCTAAGAAGAGCTACGAGCAGTACTTC. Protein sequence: CASRAKKSYEQYF.

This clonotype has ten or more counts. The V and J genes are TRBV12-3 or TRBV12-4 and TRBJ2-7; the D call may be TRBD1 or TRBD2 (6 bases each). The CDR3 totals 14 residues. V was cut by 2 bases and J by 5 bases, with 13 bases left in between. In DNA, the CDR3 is TGTGCCAGCAGTTTAAGGGGGGCCGGAAACGAGCAGTACTTC. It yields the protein CASSLRGAGNEQYF.

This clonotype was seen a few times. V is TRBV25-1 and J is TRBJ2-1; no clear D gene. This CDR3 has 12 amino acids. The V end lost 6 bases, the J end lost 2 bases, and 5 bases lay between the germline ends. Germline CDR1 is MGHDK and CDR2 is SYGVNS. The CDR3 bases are TGTGCCAGCAGAAAGACCTACAATGAGCAGTTCTTC. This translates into CASRKTYNEQFF.

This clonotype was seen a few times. This CDR3 is CASSLGKRGGGETQYF. In nucleotides, the CDR3 is TGTGCCAGCAGCTTGGGGAAGCGGGGGGGTGGGGAGACCCAGTACTTC. The chain carries TRBV7-2 and TRBJ2-5; TRBD2 matches at 10 bases. The junction had 9 bases not matched to a gene; V was cut back by 3 bases and J by 5 bases. The CDR3 runs 16 residues. Germline V gene sequence: CDR1 SGHTA, CDR2 FQGNSA. The entire variable domain, with the rest obtained from reference TRBV7-2 and TRBJ2-5, is as follows: GAGVSQSPSNKVTEKGKDVELRCDPISGHTALYWYRQSLGQGLEFLIYFQGNSAPDKSGLPSDRFSAERTGGSVSTLTIQRTQQEDSAVYLCASSLGKRGGGETQYFGPGTRLLVL.